This T cell receptor beta chain was documented in a study of blood T cell repertoires in COVID-19 (dated by TCRdb to the early 2020s). Background for the entire study: Collaborator samples came from the United States, Italy and Spain and covered acute and convalescent phases of COVID-19. Deeply sampled blood TCRbeta repertoires from subjects exposed to, actively infected with, or recovered from COVID-19 were included in the dataset. Sample metadata almost always included a de-identified subject ID, COVID-19 status, age in years and sex. The repertoires were released in a freely available public database intended as a resource for research on the immune response to SARS-CoV-2. Where HLA class I and class II types were available, the types were taken from metadata supplied by the sample provider, not from assay-based typing. The material from the prospective study consisted of cDNA or gDNA derived from T cells, B-cell-depleted T cells, or PBMCs. Samples came from the ongoing ImmuneRACE study (first 160 participants) plus 1,254 subjects from 6 global collaborators. The paper as a whole reports these results and caveats: Clinical and demographic metadata were provided uncurated, with the amount varying by source and participant.

Whole blood was collected in K2EDTA tubes by collaborating institutions according to the institutions' own protocols. For TCRbeta analysis, collaborator samples were shipped as frozen whole blood, as isolated PBMCs, or as DNA extracted from either sample type. The immunoSEQ Assay, a bias-controlled multiplex PCR, was used to amplify TCRbeta CDR3 regions from genomic DNA. For the original study's pipeline: The number of nucleated cells in each sample was estimated from the amplification of reference gene primers within the assay. To quantify the absolute abundance of each unique TCRbeta CDR3 rearrangement, sequence reads were collapsed and filtered. For each sample, productive Simpson clonality was calculated as the square root of Simpson's diversity index across productive rearrangements. TCRdb holds this immuneACCESS table with in-frame rearrangements only. Some clones are missing; in checked studies, unresolved V genes explain under half, and the rest has no known cause. V and J calls and clone size are those listed in that table; D and trimming were worked out from the DNA. The sample contains tens of thousands of clones, approximately 80% of them found a single time. The biggest ten clones account for roughly 2.5% of the sample.

Looking up the germline V gene yields CDR1 ENHRY and CDR2 SYGVKD. The V and J ends are trimmed by 3 bases and 5 bases, leaving 11 bases between them. The CDR3 holds 14 amino acids from the cysteine to the phenylalanine. Of the read, only the CDR3 DNA is kept; its 42 bases are in frame from base 1. With respect to this clone: Its cognate antigen has yet to be identified. No quality values exist for individual bases; no much larger clone is one base distant.

The sequence links TRBV10-3 to TRBJ1-5; no confident D gene assignment can be made. Sequencing input: peripheral blood. This TCR was sampled from an elderly man with active or convalescent COVID-19. The CDR3 here reads CAISERLAYQPQHF. The DNA is as follows: TGTGCCATCAGTGAAAGACTGGCCTATCAGCCCCAGCATTTT.